What follows describes a single TCR beta chain. Generated by immunoSEQ multiplex PCR, the TCRdb table keeps only in-frame clones and is missing some. Altogether over 90,000 clones are present, around 92% being singletons, with the ten largest covering around 4.4%. V gave up 6 bases and J gave up 3 bases; unmatched junction bases: 8. CDR1 and CDR2 (germline): SEHNR, FQNEAQ (reference sequence). This CDR3 has 15 amino acids. The sample is drawn from a study of blood T cell repertoires in COVID-19. About the research overall: PBMCs, B-cell-depleted T cells, or T cells provided the cDNA or gDNA that made up the material.

The TCR comes from a man in his late teens or twenties with acute or convalescent COVID-19. Sequencing was carried out using peripheral blood. The chain is built from TRBV7-9 and TRBJ2-7, with 10 bases lining up with TRBD1. The CDR3 sequence is CASREPGTGDYEQYF. The DNA for the CDR3 is TGTGCCAGCAGGGAACCCGGGACAGGGGACTACGAGCAGTACTTC.